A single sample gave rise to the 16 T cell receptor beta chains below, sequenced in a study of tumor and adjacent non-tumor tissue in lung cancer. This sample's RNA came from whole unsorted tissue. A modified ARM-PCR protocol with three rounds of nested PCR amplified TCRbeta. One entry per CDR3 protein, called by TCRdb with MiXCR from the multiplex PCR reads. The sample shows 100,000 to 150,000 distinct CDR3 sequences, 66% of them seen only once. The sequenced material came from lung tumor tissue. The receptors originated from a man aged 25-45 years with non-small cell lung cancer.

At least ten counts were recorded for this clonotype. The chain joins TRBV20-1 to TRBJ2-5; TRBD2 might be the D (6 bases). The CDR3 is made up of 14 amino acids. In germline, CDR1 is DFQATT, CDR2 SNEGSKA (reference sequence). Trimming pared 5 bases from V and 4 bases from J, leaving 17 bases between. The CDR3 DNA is TGCAGTGCTCAGCCCCAACTAGCTCGAGAGACCCAGTACTTC. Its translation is CSAQPQLARETQYF.

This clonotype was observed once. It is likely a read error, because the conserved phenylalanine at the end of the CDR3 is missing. In DNA form, the CDR3 reads TGTGCCAGCAATTTGCGGGGTGTCGAGCAGTTCGTC. Protein sequence: CASNLRGVEQFV. V usage is TRBV6-5 and J usage is TRBJ2-1; D might be TRBD2 (6 bases). V lost 7 bases and J lost 10, with 14 bases in between. The CDR3 runs 12 residues. CDR1 is MNHEY and CDR2 is SVGAGI in the germline V gene.

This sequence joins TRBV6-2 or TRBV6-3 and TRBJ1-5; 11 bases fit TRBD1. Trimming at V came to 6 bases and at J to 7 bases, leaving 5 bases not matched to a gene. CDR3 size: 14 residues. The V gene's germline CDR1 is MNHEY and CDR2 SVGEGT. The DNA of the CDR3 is TGTGCCAGCAGCTTGGGACAGGGGGTCCAGCCCCAGCATTTT. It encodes CASSLGQGVQPQHF.

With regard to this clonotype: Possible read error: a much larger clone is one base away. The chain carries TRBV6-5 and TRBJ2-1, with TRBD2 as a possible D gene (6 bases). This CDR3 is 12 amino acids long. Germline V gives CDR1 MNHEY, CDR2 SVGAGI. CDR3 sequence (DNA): TGTGCCAGCAGTTTGCGGGGTGTCGAGCAGTTATTC. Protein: CASSLRGVEQLF.

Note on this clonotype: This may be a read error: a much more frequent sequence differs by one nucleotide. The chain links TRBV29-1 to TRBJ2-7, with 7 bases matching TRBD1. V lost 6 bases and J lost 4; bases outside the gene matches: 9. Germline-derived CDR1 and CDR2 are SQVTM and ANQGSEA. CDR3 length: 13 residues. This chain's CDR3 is CSVIGQEKYEQYF. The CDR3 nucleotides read TGCAGCGTAATCGGACAGGAAAAGTACGAGCAGTACTTC.

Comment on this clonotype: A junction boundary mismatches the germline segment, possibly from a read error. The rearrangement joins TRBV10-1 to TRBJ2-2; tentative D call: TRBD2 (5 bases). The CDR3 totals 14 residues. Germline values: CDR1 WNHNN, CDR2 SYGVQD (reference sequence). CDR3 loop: CASSESYLSGELSF. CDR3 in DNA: TGCGCCAGTAGTGAGTCGTACTTGTCCGGGGAGCTGTCTTTT.

CDR3 DNA sequence: TGTGCCAGCAGCTACACGTTGACCGAGGGCAATGAGCAGTTCTTC. Protein: CASSYTLTEGNEQFF. The rearrangement joins TRBV11-2 to TRBJ2-1, with D perhaps TRBD2 (5 bases). Looked up from germline, CDR1 is SGHAT and CDR2 is FQNNGV. Between the trimmed V and J ends, which lost 4 bases and 6 bases, there was a span of 16 bases. This CDR3 contains 15 residues.

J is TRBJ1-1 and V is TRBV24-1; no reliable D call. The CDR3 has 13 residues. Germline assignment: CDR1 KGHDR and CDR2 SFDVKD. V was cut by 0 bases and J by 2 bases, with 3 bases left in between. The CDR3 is CATSDLHNTEAFF. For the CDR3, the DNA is TGTGCCACCAGTGATTTGCATAACACTGAAGCTTTCTTT.

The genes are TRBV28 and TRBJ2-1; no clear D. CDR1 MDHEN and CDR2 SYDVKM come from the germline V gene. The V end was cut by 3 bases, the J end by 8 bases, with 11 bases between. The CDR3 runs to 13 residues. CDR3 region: CASSFNVEDEQFF. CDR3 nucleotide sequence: TGTGCCAGCAGTTTTAACGTAGAGGATGAGCAGTTCTTC.

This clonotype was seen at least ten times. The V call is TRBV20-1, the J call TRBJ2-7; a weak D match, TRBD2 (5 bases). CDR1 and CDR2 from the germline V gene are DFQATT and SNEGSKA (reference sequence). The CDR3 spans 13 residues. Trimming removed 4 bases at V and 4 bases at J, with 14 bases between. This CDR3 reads CSATAPGIYEQYF. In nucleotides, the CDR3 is TGCAGTGCTACCGCCCCGGGGATTTACGAGCAGTACTTC.

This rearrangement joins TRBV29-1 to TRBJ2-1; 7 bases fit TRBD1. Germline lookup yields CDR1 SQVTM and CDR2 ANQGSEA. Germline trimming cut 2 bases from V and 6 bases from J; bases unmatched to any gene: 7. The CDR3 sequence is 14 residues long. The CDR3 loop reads CSVEFRDRRNEQFF. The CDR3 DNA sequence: TGCAGCGTTGAATTCCGGGACAGACGCAATGAGCAGTTCTTC.

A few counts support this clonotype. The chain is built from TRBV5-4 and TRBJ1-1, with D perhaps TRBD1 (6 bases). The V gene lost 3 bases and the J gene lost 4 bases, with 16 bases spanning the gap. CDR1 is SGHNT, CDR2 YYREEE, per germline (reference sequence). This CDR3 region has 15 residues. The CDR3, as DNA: TGTGCCAGCAGCTGGCCGGGGGCAGAGGGCACTGAAGCTTTCTTT. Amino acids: CASSWPGAEGTEAFF.

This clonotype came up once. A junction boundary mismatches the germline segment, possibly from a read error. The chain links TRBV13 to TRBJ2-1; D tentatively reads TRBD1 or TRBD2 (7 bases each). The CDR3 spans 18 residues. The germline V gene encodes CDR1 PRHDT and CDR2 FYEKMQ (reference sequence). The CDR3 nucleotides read TGTGACAGCAACTCAACAGGGACTATCGGGACAGCCTACAATGAGCAGTTCTTC. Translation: CDSNSTGTIGTAYNEQFF.

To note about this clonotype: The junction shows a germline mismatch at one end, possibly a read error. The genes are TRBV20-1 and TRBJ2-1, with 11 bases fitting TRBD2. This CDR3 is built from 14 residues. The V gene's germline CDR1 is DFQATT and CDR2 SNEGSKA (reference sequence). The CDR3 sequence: CNARTSGGHNGQFF. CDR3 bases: TGCAATGCTAGAACTAGCGGGGGTCACAATGGACAGTTCTTC.

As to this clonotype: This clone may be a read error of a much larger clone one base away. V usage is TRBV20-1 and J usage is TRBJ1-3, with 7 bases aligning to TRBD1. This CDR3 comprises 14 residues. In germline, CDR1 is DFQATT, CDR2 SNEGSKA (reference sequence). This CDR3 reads CNARGTVSGNTIYF. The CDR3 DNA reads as TGCAATGCTAGGGGGACAGTCTCTGGAAACACCATATATTTT.

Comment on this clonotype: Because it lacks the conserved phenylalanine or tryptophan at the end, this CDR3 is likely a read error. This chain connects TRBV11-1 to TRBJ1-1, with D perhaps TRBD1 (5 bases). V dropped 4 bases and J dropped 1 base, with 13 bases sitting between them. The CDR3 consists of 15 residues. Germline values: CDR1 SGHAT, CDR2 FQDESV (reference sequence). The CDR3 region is CASSSFRDGNTEAFY. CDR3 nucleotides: TGTGCCAGCAGCTCATTCCGGGACGGGAACACTGAAGCTTTCTAT.